These 20 T cell receptor beta chains share one sample of origin, sequenced in a study of cytomegalovirus exposure and HLA in healthy donors (TCRdb year 2017). Receptor amplification or capture employed the immunoSEQ multiplex PCR assay. TCRdb provides this immuneACCESS table in a form limited to in-frame rearrangements. Some clones are lacking; in checked studies, under half of them reflect an unresolved V gene, and why the rest are absent is not known. A total of over 250,000 clones appear in this sample, 70% to 90% of them only once. Over 0.95% of the sample is in the top ten clones. The specimen sequenced was PBMCs. The receptors stem from a woman between 18 and 30 years old in good health and CMV-seronegative.

The V call is TRBV11-3, the J call TRBJ1-1; D may be TRBD1 (5 bases). V was pared by 2 bases and J by 1 base, with 20 bases between. Germline assignment: CDR1 SGHNT and CDR2 YENEEA. The CDR3 spans 18 residues. CDR3 loop: CASSLSVLKAGGNTEAFF. The CDR3 DNA is TGTGCCAGCAGCTTATCGGTCCTCAAGGCCGGGGGGAACACTGAAGCTTTCTTT.

CDR3 protein: CASSELGGSYGYTF. CDR3 nucleotide sequence: TGTGCCAGCAGTGAATTGGGAGGATCCTATGGCTACACCTTC. The chain links TRBV25-1 to TRBJ1-2; D is uncertain. From germline, CDR1 is MGHDK and CDR2 SYGVNS. V dropped 1 base and J dropped 4 bases, with 10 bases sitting between them. There are 14 residues in the CDR3.

V gene TRBV28 combines with J gene TRBJ2-1; 8 bases line up with TRBD1. Looked up from germline, CDR1 is MDHEN and CDR2 is SYDVKM. CDR3 length equals 14 residues. Trimming at V came to 3 bases and at J to 5 bases, leaving 3 bases not matched to a gene. The CDR3 protein is CASSLTGVDNEQFF. The DNA of the CDR3 is TGTGCCAGCAGTTTGACAGGGGTGGACAATGAGCAGTTCTTC.

The chain uses TRBV9 and TRBJ2-5; 11 positions match TRBD2. The CDR3 is made up of 18 amino acids. V lost 0 bases and J lost 2; bases outside the gene matches: 9. Germline CDR1 is SGDLS and CDR2 is YYNGEE. The CDR3 sequence: CASSVGSGGARGQETQYF. The CDR3 DNA follows: TGTGCCAGCAGCGTAGGTAGCGGGGGGGCCAGAGGACAAGAGACCCAGTACTTC.

V gene TRBV5-1 combines with J gene TRBJ1-1; D may be TRBD1 (5 bases). CDR1 is SGHRS, CDR2 YFSETQ, per germline. The CDR3 spans 15 residues. V lost 5 bases and J 5 bases, leaving 19 bases between the germline ends. The CDR3 sequence is CASSLFSTGGTEAFF. CDR3 DNA sequence: TGCGCCAGCAGTCTTTTTTCCACGGGGGGGACTGAAGCTTTCTTT.

This chain connects TRBV12-5 to TRBJ1-1; no clear D gene. Germline V gives CDR1 LGHNT, CDR2 FRNRAP. This CDR3 spans 12 amino acids. Trimming stripped 3 bases from V and 5 bases from J, with 7 bases between. For the CDR3, the DNA is TGTGCTAGTGGTTTACTTAGAACTGAAGCTTTCTTT. Amino acids: CASGLLRTEAFF.

The chain employs TRBV28 and TRBJ2-5, with D tentatively TRBD2 (6 bases). Trimming stripped 5 bases from V and 5 bases from J, with 18 bases between. The CDR3 length is 15 residues. From germline, CDR1 is MDHEN and CDR2 SYDVKM. The CDR3 loop is CASSHRDWFRETQYF. The CDR3 region has the DNA TGTGCCAGCAGTCACCGGGACTGGTTTCGGGAGACCCAGTACTTC.

V is TRBV30 and J is TRBJ1-5; tentative D call: TRBD1 (6 bases). The V end was cut by 4 bases, the J end by 1 base, with 20 bases between. The V gene's germline CDR1 is GTSNPN and CDR2 SVGIG (reference sequence). CDR3 length: 17 residues. The CDR3 loop is CAWTLGGGQKSNQPQHF. DNA of the CDR3: TGTGCCTGGACCTTGGGAGGGGGACAAAAGAGCAATCAGCCCCAGCATTTT.

This CDR3 is CASSMLGQMNTEAFF. As DNA, the CDR3 is TGTGCCAGTAGTATGTTGGGGCAGATGAACACTGAAGCTTTCTTT. V is TRBV19 and J is TRBJ1-1; D perhaps matches TRBD1 (5 bases). Per germline, CDR1 LNHDA and CDR2 SQIVND (reference sequence). V was clipped by 3 bases and J by 0 bases, with 11 bases between them. CDR3 length equals 15 residues.

The chain combines TRBV11-3 with TRBJ2-5; tentatively, D is TRBD2 (6 bases). The length of the CDR3 is 14 residues. The germline V and J ends were trimmed by 3 bases and 1 base, with 9 bases remaining between them. Germline CDR1 and CDR2: SGHNT and YENEEA. In DNA, the CDR3 is TGTGCCAGCAGCTTGGCGGGACTCCAAGAGACCCAGTACTTC. Amino acids: CASSLAGLQETQYF.

V and J are TRBV2 and TRBJ2-5; weak D call: TRBD1 (5 bases). Germline CDR1 is SNHLY and CDR2 is FYNNEI. The CDR3 contains 14 residues. V was clipped by 4 bases and J by 5 bases, with 14 bases between them. The CDR3 DNA follows: TGTGCCAGCAGTGGGGGCAGGGAACTGGAGACCCAGTACTTC. The encoded protein is CASSGGRELETQYF.

V gene TRBV27 combines with J gene TRBJ2-7, with TRBD1 identical over 7 bases. The trim removed 7 bases at V and 3 bases at J, leaving 9 bases unmatched. This CDR3 is built from 14 residues. Germline lookup yields CDR1 MNHEY and CDR2 SMNVEV (reference sequence). Written as DNA, the CDR3 is TGTGCCAGCAAACGGACAGGAGGCGTCTACGAGCAGTACTTC. It codes for CASKRTGGVYEQYF.

The V and J genes are TRBV25-1 and TRBJ2-7; weak D call: TRBD1 (5 bases). V gave up 1 base and J gave up 3 bases, with 13 bases separating them. CDR1 is MGHDK and CDR2 is SYGVNS in the germline V gene. The CDR3 extends over 15 amino acids. The CDR3, as DNA: TGTGCCAGCAGTGAATTTGCAGGGCCGGACTACGAGCAGTACTTC. This translates into CASSEFAGPDYEQYF.

The genes are TRBV5-6 and TRBJ1-1; 7 bases map to TRBD1. Per germline, CDR1 SGHDT and CDR2 YYEEEE. The CDR3 extends over 13 amino acids. Trimming took 5 bases from V and 4 from J; bases not matched to a gene: 5. CDR3 sequence (DNA): TGTGCCAGCAGTAGAACAGGGGTCACTGAAGCTTTCTTT. It encodes CASSRTGVTEAFF.

With regard to this clone: The same CDR3 can be traced to other DNA sequences in this sample. The chain joins TRBV5-1 to TRBJ2-2; D is perhaps TRBD2 (6 bases). The CDR3 is 13 amino acids. The germline gives CDR1 SGHRS, CDR2 YFSETQ. V was cut by 7 bases and J by 2 bases, with 9 bases left in between. For the CDR3, the DNA is TGCGCCAGCGCGGGACTTAACACCGGGGAGCTGTTTTTT. This encodes CASAGLNTGELFF. Full variable domain (missing parts from reference TRBV5-1 and TRBJ2-2): KAGVTQTPRYLIKTRGQQVTLSCSPISGHRSVSWYQQTPGQGLQFLFEYFSETQRNKGNFPGRFSGRQFSNSRSEMNVSTLELGDSALYLCASAGLNTGELFFGEGSRLTVL.

Worth noting for this clone: The junction departs from the called germline gene at one end, perhaps through a read error. The chain combines TRBV5-1 with TRBJ2-5, with a tentative D call TRBD2 (6 bases). CDR1 and CDR2 from the germline V gene are SGHRS and YFSETQ. The CDR3 loop spans 13 amino acids. In DNA form, the CDR3 reads TGCGCCAGCAGCCCGGAGGGACGAGCAGGCTATGACTTC. It translates to CASSPEGRAGYDF.

The genes are TRBV11-2 and TRBJ1-2, with D tentatively TRBD1 (5 bases). The V gene lost 5 bases and the J gene lost 8 bases, with 18 bases spanning the gap. There are 14 residues in the CDR3. Germline V gives CDR1 SGHAT, CDR2 FQNNGV. The CDR3 reads CASSLLMGGAGYTF. In DNA, the CDR3 is TGTGCCAGCAGCCTCCTAATGGGAGGGGCGGGCTACACCTTC.

This chain links TRBV2 with TRBJ2-1; 9 bases line up with TRBD2. Germline CDR1 is SNHLY and CDR2 is FYNNEI. The CDR3 has 15 amino acids. The junction had 9 bases not matched to a gene; V was cut back by 4 bases and J by 8 bases. The CDR3 DNA reads TGTGCCAGCAGTGGTAGCGGGAGATGGAGGTATGAGCAGTTCTTC. Its translation: CASSGSGRWRYEQFF. The complete variable domain, with remaining parts taken from reference TRBV2 and TRBJ2-1, reads EPEVTQTPSHQVTQMGQEVILRCVPISNHLYFYWYRQILGQKVEFLVSFYNNEISEKSEIFDDQFSVERPDGSNFTLKIRSTKLEDSAMYFCASSGSGRWRYEQFFGPGTRLTVL.

A note on this clone: The sample holds other DNA sequences that translate to the same CDR3. The chain uses TRBV30 and TRBJ2-7; perhaps TRBD2 as D (5 bases). From germline, CDR1 is GTSNPN and CDR2 SVGIG (reference sequence). V was shortened by 0 bases and J by 4 bases, with 7 bases between the two germline ends. CDR3 length equals 12 residues. CDR3 in DNA: TGTGCCTGGAGTGTAGGAGGTTACGAGCAGTACTTC. Its protein is CAWSVGGYEQYF.

This chain joins TRBV7-9 and TRBJ1-2; 7 positions agree with TRBD1. This CDR3 has 15 residues. Per the germline V gene, CDR1 is SEHNR and CDR2 is FQNEAQ (reference sequence). With V trimmed by 4 bases and J by 0 bases, 5 bases remained unmatched. The CDR3 spells CASSSTGEANYGYTF. The CDR3 nucleotides read TGTGCCAGCAGCTCCACAGGGGAAGCTAACTATGGCTACACCTTC.